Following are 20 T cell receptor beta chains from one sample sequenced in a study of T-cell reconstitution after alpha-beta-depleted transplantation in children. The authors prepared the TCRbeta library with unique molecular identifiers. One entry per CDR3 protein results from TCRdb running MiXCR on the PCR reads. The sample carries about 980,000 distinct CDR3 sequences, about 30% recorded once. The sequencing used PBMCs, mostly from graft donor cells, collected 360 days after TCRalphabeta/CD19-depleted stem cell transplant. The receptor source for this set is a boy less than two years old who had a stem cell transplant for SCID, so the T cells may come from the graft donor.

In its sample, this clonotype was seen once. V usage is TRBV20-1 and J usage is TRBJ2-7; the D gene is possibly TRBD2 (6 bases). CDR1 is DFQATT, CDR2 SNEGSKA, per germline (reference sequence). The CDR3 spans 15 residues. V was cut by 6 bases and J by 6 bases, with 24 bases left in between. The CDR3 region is CSANIAEVRWGEQYF. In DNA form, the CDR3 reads TGCAGTGCAAATATAGCGGAGGTCCGTTGGGGCGAGCAGTACTTC.

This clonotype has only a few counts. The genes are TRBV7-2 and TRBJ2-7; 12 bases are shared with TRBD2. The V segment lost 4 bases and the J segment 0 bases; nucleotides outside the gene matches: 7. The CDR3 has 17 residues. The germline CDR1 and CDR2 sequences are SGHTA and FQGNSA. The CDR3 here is CASSSGLAGWSSYEQYF. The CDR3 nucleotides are TGTGCCAGCAGCTCTGGACTAGCGGGGTGGAGCTCCTACGAGCAGTACTTC. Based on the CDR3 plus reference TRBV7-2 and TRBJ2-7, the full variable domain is GAGVSQSPSNKVTEKGKDVELRCDPISGHTALYWYRQSLGQGLEFLIYFQGNSAPDKSGLPSDRFSAERTGGSVSTLTIQRTQQEDSAVYLCASSSGLAGWSSYEQYFGPGTRLTVT.

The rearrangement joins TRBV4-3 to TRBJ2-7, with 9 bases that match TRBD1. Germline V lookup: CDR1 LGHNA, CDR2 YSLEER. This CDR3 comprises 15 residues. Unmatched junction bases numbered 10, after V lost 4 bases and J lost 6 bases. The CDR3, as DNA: TGCGCCAGCAGCCTATCCTGGGACAGGGTTAGCGAGCAGTACTTC. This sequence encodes CASSLSWDRVSEQYF.

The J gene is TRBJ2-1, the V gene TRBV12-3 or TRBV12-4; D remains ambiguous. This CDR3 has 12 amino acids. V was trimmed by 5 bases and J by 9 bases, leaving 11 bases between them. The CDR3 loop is CASSPLKGEQFF. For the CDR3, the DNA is TGTGCCAGCAGTCCCCTGAAGGGTGAGCAGTTCTTC.

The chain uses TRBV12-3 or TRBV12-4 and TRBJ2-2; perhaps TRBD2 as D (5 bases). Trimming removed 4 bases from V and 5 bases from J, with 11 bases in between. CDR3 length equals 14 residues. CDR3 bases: TGTGCCAGCAGTTCACCTGGGGAGACCGGGGAGCTGTTTTTT. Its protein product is CASSSPGETGELFF.

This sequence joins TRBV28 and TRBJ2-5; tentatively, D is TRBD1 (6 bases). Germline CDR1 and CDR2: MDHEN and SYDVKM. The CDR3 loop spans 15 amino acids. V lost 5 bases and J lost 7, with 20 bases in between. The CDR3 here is CASSAAQIKGVTQYF. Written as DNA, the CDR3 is TGTGCCAGCAGTGCCGCTCAAATCAAGGGGGTGACCCAGTACTTC.

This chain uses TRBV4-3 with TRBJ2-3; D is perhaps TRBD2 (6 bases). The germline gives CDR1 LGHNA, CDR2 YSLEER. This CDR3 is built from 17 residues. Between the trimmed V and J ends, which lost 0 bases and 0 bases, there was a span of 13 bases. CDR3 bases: TGCGCCAGCAGCCAAGACCACCCGGGACTGAGCACAGATACGCAGTATTTT. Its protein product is CASSQDHPGLSTDTQYF.

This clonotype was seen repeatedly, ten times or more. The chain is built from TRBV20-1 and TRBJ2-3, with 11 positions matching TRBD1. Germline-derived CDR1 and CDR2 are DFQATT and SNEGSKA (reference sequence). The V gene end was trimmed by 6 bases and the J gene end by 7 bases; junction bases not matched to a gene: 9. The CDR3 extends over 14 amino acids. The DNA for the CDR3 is TGCAGTGCCCCCCGGGACAGGGGGAGAAATACGCAGTATTTT. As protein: CSAPRDRGRNTQYF.

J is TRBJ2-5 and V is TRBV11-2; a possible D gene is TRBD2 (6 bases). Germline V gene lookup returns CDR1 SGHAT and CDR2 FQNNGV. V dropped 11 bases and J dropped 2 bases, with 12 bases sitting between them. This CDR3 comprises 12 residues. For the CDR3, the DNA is TGTGCCCTCGGGGGAGAACAAGAGACCCAGTACTTC. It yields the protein CALGGEQETQYF.

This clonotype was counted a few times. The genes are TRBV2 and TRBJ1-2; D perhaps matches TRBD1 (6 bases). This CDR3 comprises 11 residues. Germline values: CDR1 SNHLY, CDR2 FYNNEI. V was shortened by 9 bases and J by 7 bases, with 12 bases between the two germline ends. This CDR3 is CASSAGVGYTF. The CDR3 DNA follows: TGTGCCAGTTCCGCAGGGGTTGGCTACACCTTC.

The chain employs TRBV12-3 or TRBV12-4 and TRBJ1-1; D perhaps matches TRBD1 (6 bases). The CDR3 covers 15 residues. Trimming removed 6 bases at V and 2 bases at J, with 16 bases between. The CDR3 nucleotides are TGTGCCAGCAGACGTCACAGGGAACCCAACACTGAAGCTTTCTTT. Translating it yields CASRRHREPNTEAFF.

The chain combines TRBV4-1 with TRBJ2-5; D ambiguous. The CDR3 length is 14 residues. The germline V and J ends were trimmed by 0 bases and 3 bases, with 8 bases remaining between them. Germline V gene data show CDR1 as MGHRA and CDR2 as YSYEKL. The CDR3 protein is CASSQDPRKETQYF. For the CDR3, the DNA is TGCGCCAGCAGCCAAGATCCCAGAAAAGAGACCCAGTACTTC.

CDR3 in amino acids: CAMSPGRGNEQFF. Written as DNA, the CDR3 is TGTGCCATGAGCCCGGGGCGGGGAAATGAGCAGTTCTTC. This chain uses TRBV5-5 with TRBJ2-1, with a possible D match to TRBD2 (6 bases). This CDR3 has 13 residues. The V and J ends lost 9 bases and 7 bases respectively, with 17 bases between them. From germline, CDR1 is SGHKS and CDR2 YYEKEE (reference sequence).

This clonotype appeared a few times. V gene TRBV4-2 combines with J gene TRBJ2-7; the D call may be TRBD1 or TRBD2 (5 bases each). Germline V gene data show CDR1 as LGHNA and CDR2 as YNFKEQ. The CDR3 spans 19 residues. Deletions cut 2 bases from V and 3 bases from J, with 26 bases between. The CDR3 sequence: CASSQLFQGAVGTVYEQYF. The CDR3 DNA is TGTGCCAGCAGCCAACTCTTCCAAGGGGCGGTAGGGACGGTCTACGAGCAGTACTTC.

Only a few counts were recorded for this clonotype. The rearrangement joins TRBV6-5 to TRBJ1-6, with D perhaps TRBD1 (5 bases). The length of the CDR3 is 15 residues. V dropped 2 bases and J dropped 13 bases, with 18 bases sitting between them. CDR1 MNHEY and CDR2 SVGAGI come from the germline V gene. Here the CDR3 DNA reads TGTGCCAGCAGTTACGGGGAAGGGACTGAGGGGCCCCTCCACTTT. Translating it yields CASSYGEGTEGPLHF.

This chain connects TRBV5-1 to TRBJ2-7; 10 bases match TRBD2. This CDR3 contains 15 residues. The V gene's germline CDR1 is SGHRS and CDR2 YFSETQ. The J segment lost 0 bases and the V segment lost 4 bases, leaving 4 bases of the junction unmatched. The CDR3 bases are TGCGCCAGCAGCGCCGCTAGCGGGGGCTCCTACGAGCAGTACTTC. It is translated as CASSAASGGSYEQYF.

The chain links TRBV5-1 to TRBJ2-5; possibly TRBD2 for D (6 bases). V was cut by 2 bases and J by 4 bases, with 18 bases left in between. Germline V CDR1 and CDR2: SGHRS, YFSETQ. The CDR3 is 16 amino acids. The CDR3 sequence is CASSFFPLEGRETQYF. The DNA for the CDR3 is TGCGCCAGCAGCTTCTTCCCTTTGGAGGGAAGAGAGACCCAGTACTTC.

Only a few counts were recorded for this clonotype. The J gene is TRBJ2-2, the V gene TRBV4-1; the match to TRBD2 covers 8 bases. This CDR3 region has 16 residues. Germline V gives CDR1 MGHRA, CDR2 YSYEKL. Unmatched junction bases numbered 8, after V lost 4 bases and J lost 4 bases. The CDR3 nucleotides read TGCGCCAGCAGCCGGATGCTACTAGCGGCCACCGGGGAGCTGTTTTTT. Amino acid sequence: CASSRMLLAATGELFF.

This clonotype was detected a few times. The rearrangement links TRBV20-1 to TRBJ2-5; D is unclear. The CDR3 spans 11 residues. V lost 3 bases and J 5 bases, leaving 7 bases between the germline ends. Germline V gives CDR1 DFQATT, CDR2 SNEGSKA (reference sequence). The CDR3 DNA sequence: TGCAGTGCTAGCTACCGGGAGACCCAGTACTTC. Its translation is CSASYRETQYF.

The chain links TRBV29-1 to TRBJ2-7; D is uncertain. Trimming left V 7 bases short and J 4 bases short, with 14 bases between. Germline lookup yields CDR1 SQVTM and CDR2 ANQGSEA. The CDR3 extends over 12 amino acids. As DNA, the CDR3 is TGCAGCGCTGGGTGTTGGTTATACGAGCAGTACTTC. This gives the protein CSAGCWLYEQYF.